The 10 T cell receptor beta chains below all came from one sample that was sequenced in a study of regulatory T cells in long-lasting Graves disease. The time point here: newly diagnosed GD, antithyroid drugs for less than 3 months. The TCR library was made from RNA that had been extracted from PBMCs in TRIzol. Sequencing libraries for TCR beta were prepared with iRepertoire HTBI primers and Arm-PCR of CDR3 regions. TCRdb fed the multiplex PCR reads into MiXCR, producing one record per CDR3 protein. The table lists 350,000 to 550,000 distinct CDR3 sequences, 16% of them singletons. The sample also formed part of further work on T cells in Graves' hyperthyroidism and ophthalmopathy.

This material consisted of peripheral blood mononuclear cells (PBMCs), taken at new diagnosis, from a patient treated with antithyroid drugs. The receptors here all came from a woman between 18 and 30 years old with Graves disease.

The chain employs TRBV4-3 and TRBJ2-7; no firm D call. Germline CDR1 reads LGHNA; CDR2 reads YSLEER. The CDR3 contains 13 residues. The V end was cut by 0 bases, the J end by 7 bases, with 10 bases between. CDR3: CASSQDSGREQYF. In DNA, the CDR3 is TGCGCCAGCAGCCAAGATTCGGGTCGAGAGCAGTACTTC.

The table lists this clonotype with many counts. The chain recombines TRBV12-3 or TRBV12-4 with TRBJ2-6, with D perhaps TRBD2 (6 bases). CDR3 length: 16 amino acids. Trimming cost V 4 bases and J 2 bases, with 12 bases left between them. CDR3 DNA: TGTGCCAGCAGTTCGCGGTGGGGGGCTGGGGCCAACGTCCTGACTTTC. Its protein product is CASSSRWGAGANVLTF.

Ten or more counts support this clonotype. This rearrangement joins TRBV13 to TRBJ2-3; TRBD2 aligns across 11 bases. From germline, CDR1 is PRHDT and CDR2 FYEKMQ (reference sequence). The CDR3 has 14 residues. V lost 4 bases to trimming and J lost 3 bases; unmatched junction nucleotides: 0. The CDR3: CASSWTSGTDTQYF. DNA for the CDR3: TGTGCCAGCAGCTGGACTAGCGGGACAGATACGCAGTATTTT.

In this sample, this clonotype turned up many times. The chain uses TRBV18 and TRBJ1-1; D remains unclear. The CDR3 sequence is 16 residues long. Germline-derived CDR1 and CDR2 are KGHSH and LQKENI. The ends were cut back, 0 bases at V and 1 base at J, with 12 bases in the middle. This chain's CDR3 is CASSPPLREWNTEAFF. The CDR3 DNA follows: TGTGCCAGCTCACCACCGTTAAGGGAATGGAACACTGAAGCTTTCTTT.

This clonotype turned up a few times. The CDR3 nucleotides are TGTGCCAGCAGTTCCCCCTTCTTGGGCGGCGGCTACACCTTC. Protein product: CASSSPFLGGGYTF. The chain links TRBV12-3 or TRBV12-4 to TRBJ1-2; D is unresolved. The V and J ends lost 4 bases and 8 bases respectively, with 17 bases between them. CDR3 length equals 14 residues.

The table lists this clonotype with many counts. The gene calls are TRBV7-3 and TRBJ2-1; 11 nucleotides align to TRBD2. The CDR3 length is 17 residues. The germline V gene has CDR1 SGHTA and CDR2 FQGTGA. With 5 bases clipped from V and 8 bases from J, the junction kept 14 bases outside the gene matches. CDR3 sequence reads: CASSPKDTSGSRDEQFF. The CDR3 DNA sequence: TGTGCCAGCAGCCCAAAAGACACTAGCGGGAGTCGTGATGAGCAGTTCTTC.

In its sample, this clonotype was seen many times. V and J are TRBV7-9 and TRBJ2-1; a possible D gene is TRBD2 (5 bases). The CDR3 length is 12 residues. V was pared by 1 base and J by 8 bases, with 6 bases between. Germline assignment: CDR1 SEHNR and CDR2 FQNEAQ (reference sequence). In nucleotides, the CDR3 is TGTGCCAGCAGCTTAGGAGGGTATGAGCAGTTCTTC. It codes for CASSLGGYEQFF.

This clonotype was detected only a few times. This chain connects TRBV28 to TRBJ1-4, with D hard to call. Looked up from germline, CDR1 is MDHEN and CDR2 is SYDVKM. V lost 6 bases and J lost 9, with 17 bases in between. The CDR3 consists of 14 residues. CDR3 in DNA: TGTGCCAGCAGCTTACCGGGTCTCGTCCAAAAACTGTTTTTT. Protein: CASSLPGLVQKLFF.

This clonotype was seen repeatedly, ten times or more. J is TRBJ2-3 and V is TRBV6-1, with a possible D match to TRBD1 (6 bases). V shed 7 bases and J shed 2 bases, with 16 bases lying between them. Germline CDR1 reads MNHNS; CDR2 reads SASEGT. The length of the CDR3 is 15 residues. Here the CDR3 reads CASKGGTTHTDTQYF. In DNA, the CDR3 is TGTGCCAGCAAGGGTGGGACAACTCACACAGATACGCAGTATTTT.

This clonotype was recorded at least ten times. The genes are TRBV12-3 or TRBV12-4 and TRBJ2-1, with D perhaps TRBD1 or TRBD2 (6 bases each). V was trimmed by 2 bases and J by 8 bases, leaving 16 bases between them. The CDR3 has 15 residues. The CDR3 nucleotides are TGTGCCAGCAGTTTACTGGGGGGCCGGATCCATGAGCAGTTCTTC. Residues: CASSLLGGRIHEQFF.